This is a list of T cell receptor beta chains from one sample in a study of T-cell memory formation after mild COVID-19. TCRdb reanalysed the 5' RACE reads using MiXCR and keeps one entry per CDR3 protein. The data show roughly 450,000 distinct CDR3 sequences, with roughly 18% seen just once and 20% to 25% held by the top ten. Sample: PBMCs or a T cell subset sorted from them (not recorded which). These TCRs come from a man between 18 and 35 years old who had mild COVID-19 (a few samples of this study predate the infection). Cell type and time point are not known. CDR3s include the opening cysteine and the closing phenylalanine or tryptophan. The order of the fields is CDR3 DNA, CDR3 protein, V gene, D gene, J gene, clone size. D genes are given only for firm matches. Clone size appears in some rows only: once, few, many, or a class for an expanded clone.

TGTGCCAGCATGATAGCGGGGGGGCGATATGAGCAGTTCTTC CASMIAGGRYEQFF TRBV27 TRBD2 TRBJ2-1 few
TGTGCCAGCTCACCCCAAAACACTGAAGCTTTCTTT CASSPQNTEAFF TRBV18 - TRBJ1-1 many
TGCAGCGTTGAAGATCTCTGGGAACAGGGTAGTGAAAAACTGTTTTTT CSVEDLWEQGSEKLFF TRBV29-1 - TRBJ1-4 -
TGCAGCGTTGGATACAGGTCCCCCTACGAGCAGTACTTC CSVGYRSPYEQYF TRBV29-1 - TRBJ2-7 few
TGTGCCAGCAGTTACTCGACGATAGGGGTCGCAGATACGCAGTATTTT CASSYSTIGVADTQYF TRBV6-6 - TRBJ2-3 few
TGTGCCACTCTGGAACGGACAGGGCCTGGAAACACCATATATTTT CATLERTGPGNTIYF TRBV6-2/TRBV6-3 TRBD1 TRBJ1-3 -
TGTGCCAGCAGCTCCTTGCAGGAGCAGTACTTC CASSSLQEQYF TRBV3-1 - TRBJ2-7 -
TGTGCCAGCAGCCCACGACAGGACAGGGGAAAGGTTACGCAGTATTTT CASSPRQDRGKVTQYF TRBV7-9 TRBD1 TRBJ2-3 few
TGTGCCAGCAGTTATCCGGGACAGGGGGTATACGAGCAGTACTTC CASSYPGQGVYEQYF TRBV6-2/TRBV6-3 TRBD1 TRBJ2-7 few
TGTGCCAGCAGCTTAGTCGTGGGGACAGGAACCCTCACAGATACGCAGTATTTT CASSLVVGTGTLTDTQYF TRBV7-8 TRBD1 TRBJ2-3 many
TGTGCCACCAGCAGACCCTCACGGGTCTCGAACACTGAAGCTTTCTTT CATSRPSRVSNTEAFF TRBV15 - TRBJ1-1 few
TGTGCCAGCAGTTACTCGGGGTTTGCGGCCAAAAACATTCAGTACTTC CASSYSGFAAKNIQYF TRBV6-5 - TRBJ2-4 -
TGTGCCAGCAGCTTAGGGTCGGGCTTGTCCTACGAGCAGTACTTC CASSLGSGLSYEQYF TRBV7-2 - TRBJ2-7 -
TGCGCCAGCAGCTTGGGAGGGGAGGCCTGGTATTTT CASSLGGEAWYF TRBV5-1 - TRBJ2-3 -
TGTGCCAGCAGCGTACGGCCCGAAGGGGCCTACGAGCAGTACTTC CASSVRPEGAYEQYF TRBV9 - TRBJ2-7 -
TGCGCCAGCAGCTTGGAAGGGCCCGTTAATTCACCCCTCCACTTT CASSLEGPVNSPLHF TRBV5-1 - TRBJ1-6 few
TGTGCCAGTAGTATTTGGAAAGAGACCCAGTACTTC CASSIWKETQYF TRBV19 - TRBJ2-5 many
TGCAGTGCTAGAGATCGCGGGGGGGCCCGCAATGAGCAGTTCTTC CSARDRGGARNEQFF TRBV20-1 TRBD2 TRBJ2-1 -
TGCGCCAGCAGACAGGACAGATACACCATATATTTT CASRQDRYTIYF TRBV5-1 - TRBJ1-3 -
TGTGCCAGCAGCTTCTTAGGGTCAGGTAGCTCCTACAATGAGCAGTTCTTC CASSFLGSGSSYNEQFF TRBV7-8 - TRBJ2-1 few
TGTGCCAGCAGTTACCCACCCGCTCGAGGGGTAGGCCACTACGAGCAGTACTTC CASSYPPARGVGHYEQYF TRBV6-2/TRBV6-3 - TRBJ2-7 few
TGTGCCAGCAGCTTAGCATCGGGACAAAACTATGGCTACACCTTC CASSLASGQNYGYTF TRBV7-2 - TRBJ1-2 many
TGTGCCAGCAGCCTGGGACGAAGGTATGAGCAGTTCTTC CASSLGRRYEQFF TRBV7-2 - TRBJ2-1 many
TGCAGTGCTAGAGAGTTAACAGGGGGGCCCCACAATGAGCAGTTCTTC CSARELTGGPHNEQFF TRBV20-1 TRBD1 TRBJ2-1 -
TGCGCCAGCAGTGAGGGAGGCCCCCTCTCCTACGAGCAGTACTTC CASSEGGPLSYEQYF TRBV10-1 - TRBJ2-7 few
TGTGCCAGCTCACCTCCGGGACAGGGCGCAGATACGCAGTATTTT CASSPPGQGADTQYF TRBV18 TRBD1 TRBJ2-3 few
TGCGCCAGCAGCCAAGATTGGTTGATGAACACTGAAGCTTTCTTT CASSQDWLMNTEAFF TRBV4-3 - TRBJ1-1 many
TGTGCCAGCAGTTTCGCAGGGGTCTACAATGAGCAGTTCTTC CASSFAGVYNEQFF TRBV27 - TRBJ2-1 -
TGTGCCAGCAGTTGGGAGGCGTGGCGTGGCTACACCTTC CASSWEAWRGYTF TRBV6-5 - TRBJ1-2 -
TGTGCCAGCAGCTTAGTAGCGGGGGGGGCGGACGAGCAGTACTTC CASSLVAGGADEQYF TRBV7-2 TRBD2 TRBJ2-7 few
TGTGCCAGCAGCGCCCGACCGTATTCACCCCTCCACTTT CASSARPYSPLHF TRBV5-4 - TRBJ1-6 -
TGTGCCAGCAGCCCGGCAGCGGGAGAGACCCAGTACTTC CASSPAAGETQYF TRBV11-2 - TRBJ2-5 few
TGTGCCATCAGAGCAGGGGACAGGGGCCACAATGAGCAGTTCTTC CAIRAGDRGHNEQFF TRBV10-3 TRBD1 TRBJ2-1 -
TGTGCCAGCAGCCAAGAATTTCGGGGTCGAATAGTGACCCAGTACTTC CASSQEFRGRIVTQYF TRBV4-2 - TRBJ2-5 -
TGTGCCAGCAGCCGTAGGGGGCGAGAGACCCAGTACTTC CASSRRGRETQYF TRBV6-5 TRBD1 TRBJ2-5 -
TGCGCCAGCAGTGAGTCGGGACTAGCTCGCAATGAGCAGTTCTTC CASSESGLARNEQFF TRBV10-2 TRBD2 TRBJ2-1 few
TGTGCCAGCAGCTTGCATGTGACCGAGCAGTTCTTC CASSLHVTEQFF TRBV5-6 - TRBJ2-1 -